This paragraph reports one T cell receptor (beta chain). Trimming shortened V by 0 bases and J by 4 bases, and 7 bases separated the two germline ends. Germline CDR1 MNHEY, CDR2 SVGAGI. The CDR3 has 14 amino acids. These data originate in a study of blood T cells in healthy people across ages. Using a J-beta primer mix together with a sample-barcoded 5' primer, a second PCR was run for about 6 to 12 cycles. A single record per CDR3 protein comes from TCRdb applying MiXCR to the 5' RACE reads. The sample includes fewer than 800,000 distinct CDR3 sequences, 20% to 30% of them seen just once. Sample donors were healthy Caucasian individuals that came from Russia, aged about 6 to 95. These same data were also listed under a study on T cells of mothers and their children.

The chain is built from TRBV6-5 and TRBJ2-1; D is uncertain. Sample: blood. The origin of this receptor is a boy aged 5-17 years in good health. CDR3 in DNA: TGTGCCAGCAGTTACTCGAGTAGTTACAATGAGCAGTTCTTC. It codes for CASSYSSSYNEQFF.